Listed here is a single T cell receptor (beta chain). The antigen it recognizes is unknown. No much larger clonotype is one base removed from it; base qualities were not supplied. The donors were healthy, HIV-negative adults with no recently reported acute infections or vaccinations. Only Caucasian adults living in Nashville, Tennessee, USA were represented among the donors. For unsorted samples, 75 million to 90 million PBMCs were counted, and genomic DNA was extracted using the QIAamp DNA Blood Mini kit. Blood was collected by leukapheresis, and PBMCs were isolated by Ficoll-Histopaque density gradient centrifugation and then cryopreserved in liquid nitrogen vapor phase. V is shortened by 6 bases, J by 8 bases, and the region joining them spans 20 bases. Taken from the germline V gene, the CDR1 and CDR2 loops are WSHSY and SAAADI. The CDR3 has 15 amino acids, counting the end cysteine and phenylalanine. The only DNA kept is the CDR3, 45 bases in frame from the first base.

These data are taken from a study of shared clonotypes between healthy human individuals (dated by TCRdb to the early 2020s). Some background on the complete study: Three men and two women, aged 18 to 49 years, made up the cohort. Blood TCR repertoires of about 5 healthy adults were deeply sequenced to estimate repertoire size and the extent of clonotype sharing between individuals. Different laboratories and diverse techniques were used to prepare libraries and sequence TCR repertoires, to increase sequencing depth and limit assay-specific biases. Each donor's leukapheresis produced roughly between roughly 0.85 and 10 billion PBMCs.

Using the deep immunoSEQ assay, TCR CDR3 regions were amplified from genomic DNA by multiplex PCR. Genomic DNA extracted from each cell subset was distributed evenly over all wells of several immunoSEQ 96-well plates, and each plate served as one replicate. For unsorted PBMC, around 290 ng of genomic DNA, equivalent to approximately 30,000 T cell genomes, went into each replicate PCR. Genomic DNA from unsorted PBMC was sequenced over ten immunoSEQ deep assay plates. Purified libraries were quantified with a Qubit 3.0 fluorometer, sized on a Bioanalyzer 2100, and re-quantified with the KAPA Library Quantification kit. Each immunoSEQ 96-well plate was sequenced on its own single-read 150-cycle Illumina NextSeq 550 flow cell. The paper's data handling went like this. Because the immunoSEQ output included only junctional sequences and no quality scores, the filtering could not be the same as the filtering used for full-length reads. To assign V/J genes and CDR3, sequences were annotated against IMGT germline references using PyIR, a Python wrapper for IgBLAST v1.9. Reads with weak V/J assignments (E-value above 1e-6), missing CDR3, stop codons, out-of-frame junctions, or ambiguous translated residues were removed. A V3J clonotype was defined by an identical inferred V gene, J gene, and CDR3 amino acid sequence. The percentage overlap between two repertoires was calculated by dividing the number of shared unique clonotypes by the size of the smaller repertoire. Repertoire richness was assessed with RTK rarefaction, the Chao1 estimator, and Recon v2.1 estimates of unobserved clonotypes. Drawn from immuneACCESS, this table holds only the in-frame rearrangements with V and J called that TCRdb kept. Clones are partly lost; checked studies trace under half to an unresolved V gene and leave the rest unexplained. Clone size and the V and J calls come from that table; the DNA yielded D and trimming. The sample contains around 500,000 clones, roughly 80% of them found a single time. The ten largest clones add up to about 13% of the sample.

The investigation overall reported the following: Because the study included a small number of donors, the genetic and exposure-history diversity represented was limited. Pairwise subsampling led to the expectation that sequencing depth would affect the degree of clonotype sharing among donors. Sampling was restricted to blood, and TCR repertoires in tissues likely differ from the TCR repertoires found in blood.

Sequencing was carried out using PBMCs. The rearranged chain carries TRBV10-2 and TRBJ2-1; tentative D gene TRBD1, with 6 bases matching. The clonotype comes from a woman in her thirties or forties in good health. Some clones in this sample may be carry-over from other donors' samples. The DNA reads TGCGCCAGCAGCCCCGGAAGGGGGAGTCTCTATGAGCAGTTCTTC. This codes for CASSPGRGSLYEQFF.